This is a list of T cell receptor beta chains from one sample in a study of shared clonotypes between healthy human individuals. The assay was immunoSEQ multiplex PCR, and TCRdb's table has in-frame clones only and misses some. The repertoire holds a few million clones, with approximately 92% as singletons. Source material: naive CD4+ T cells sorted from blood. All receptors come from a young man in good health. CDR3s include the opening cysteine and the closing phenylalanine or tryptophan. A D gene is named only where the DNA matches it firmly. The listing skips clone size in some rows; elsewhere it reads once, few, many or a size class.

TRBV2	-	14	TRBJ1-4	TRBD1	TGTGCCAGCAGGGGGACAGGGGAGACTGAAAAACTGTTTTTT	CASRGTGETEKLFF
TRBV11-2	-	19	TRBJ1-4	-	TGTGCCAGCAGCTTAGATCGACTAACCGGGACCCAAGGGGATGAAAAACTGTTTTTT	CASSLDRLTGTQGDEKLFF
TRBV10-3	-	16	TRBJ2-7	TRBD1	TGTGCCATCAGTGACGAGGTACCGGACAGGCCTAACGAGCAGTACTTC	CAISDEVPDRPNEQYF
TRBV9	-	15	TRBJ1-5	-	TGTGCCAGCAGCGTAGGCGGCGATAGCAATCAGCCCCAGCATTTT	CASSVGGDSNQPQHF
TRBV10-2	-	15	TRBJ2-3	-	TGCGCCAGCAGTGAATTGGGAGCAAGCACAGATACGCAGTATTTT	CASSELGASTDTQYF
TRBV9	-	18	TRBJ2-2	TRBD2	TGTGCCAGCAGCGGTCTAGGGGCGACTAGCGGGAACACCGGGGAGCTGTTTTTT	CASSGLGATSGNTGELFF
TRBV2	-	14	TRBJ2-4	-	TGTGCCAGCAGTGAAGACCCCGGGACGTACATTCAGTACTTC	CASSEDPGTYIQYF
TRBV6-4	-	20	TRBJ1-5	-	TGTGCCAGCAGTGAAAGGAAGGGAGGACACCTGAAATATAGCAATCAGCCCCAGCATTTT	CASSERKGGHLKYSNQPQHF
TRBV10-3	-	14	TRBJ2-7	-	TGTGCCATCAGTGAGGGCCCAGGATCCTACGAGCAGTACTTC	CAISEGPGSYEQYF
TRBV28	-	15	TRBJ1-1	-	TGTGCCAGCAGTTTCTCCCTGAGAAAGAACACTGAAGCTTTCTTT	CASSFSLRKNTEAFF
TRBV9	few	14	TRBJ1-1	-	TGTGCCAGCAGCGTAGAAGGGATGAACACTGAAGCTTTCTTT	CASSVEGMNTEAFF
TRBV19	-	18	TRBJ2-7	TRBD2	TGTGCCAGTAGTATAGCCGGGACTAGCGGGGGGCTCTCCTACGAGCAGTACTTC	CASSIAGTSGGLSYEQYF
TRBV28	once	17	TRBJ1-1	-	TGTGCCAGCAGTTTGGCCTTTCGGGGGGCCTTGAGGACTGAAGCTTTCTTT	CASSLAFRGALRTEAFF
TRBV5-1	-	15	TRBJ2-2	-	TGCGCCAGCAGCTTGGGACACGGGAACACCGGGGAGCTGTTTTTT	CASSLGHGNTGELFF
TRBV19	-	15	TRBJ2-2	-	TGTGCCAGTACCGCTTTTGCAATGAACACCGGGGAGCTGTTTTTT	CASTAFAMNTGELFF
TRBV18	-	13	TRBJ2-5	TRBD1	TGTGCCAGCTCATTACAGGGGGCTGAGACCCAGTACTTC	CASSLQGAETQYF
TRBV10-2	-	16	TRBJ2-7	TRBD2	TGCGCCAGCATGCTGACTAGCGGGAGTTTCAGCTACGAGCAGTACTTC	CASMLTSGSFSYEQYF
TRBV10-2	-	14	TRBJ2-7	-	TGCGCCAGCAGTGACCCAGGGGCAACCTACGAGCAGTACTTC	CASSDPGATYEQYF
TRBV12-5	-	16	TRBJ2-2	-	TGTGCTAGTGGTTTGGTTTACGGGGAGGCCACCGGGGAGCTGTTTTTT	CASGLVYGEATGELFF
TRBV10-3	-	15	TRBJ2-2	-	TGTGCCACCCGGCGGGCTAGCGACAACACCGGGGAGCTGTTTTTT	CATRRASDNTGELFF
TRBV19	-	17	TRBJ2-1	TRBD1	TGTGCCAGTAGTACATCCCTGAGTTCAGGGGGTAGGAATGAGCAGTTCTTC	CASSTSLSSGGRNEQFF
TRBV4-2	-	17	TRBJ2-2	-	TGTGCCAGCAGCCAAGAGGGGACCCTCATTAACACCGGGGAGCTGTTTTTT	CASSQEGTLINTGELFF
TRBV7-9	-	15	TRBJ2-7	TRBD1	TGTGCCAGCAGCATGACAGGGCAAGGGAACCACGAGCAGTACTTC	CASSMTGQGNHEQYF
TRBV5-1	-	16	TRBJ2-3	-	TGCGCCAGCAGTCTGGCGCCCGGGGGCGGCACAGATACGCAGTATTTT	CASSLAPGGGTDTQYF
TRBV18	-	13	TRBJ1-2	-	TGTGCCAGCTCACCACCAATCGTGGGTGGCTACACCTTC	CASSPPIVGGYTF
TRBV5-1	-	14	TRBJ2-2	-	TGCGCCAGCAGCCCAGGGGAGTACACCGGGGAGCTGTTTTTT	CASSPGEYTGELFF
TRBV5-6	-	14	TRBJ1-4	-	TGTGCCAGCAGCTTGGAGGGATTGAATGAAAAACTGTTTTTT	CASSLEGLNEKLFF
TRBV5-3	-	14	TRBJ2-1	TRBD2	TGTGCCAGCAATAGCGGGGGCTTTGGGGATGAGCAGTTCTTC	CASNSGGFGDEQFF
TRBV7-6	-	16	TRBJ2-2	-	TGTGCCAGCAGCTTAGCGTCCGGGGAACACACCGGGGAGCTGTTTTTT	CASSLASGEHTGELFF
TRBV30	-	15	TRBJ2-7	-	TGTGCCTGGAGGGGGAAGGGGGCGGGGCGATACGAGCAGTACTTC	CAWRGKGAGRYEQYF
TRBV15	once	16	TRBJ2-3	-	TGTGCCACCAGCAGAGATTCACTTGGAGGGGCAGATACGCAGTATTTT	CATSRDSLGGADTQYF
TRBV28	once	14	TRBJ1-2	-	TGTGCCAGCAGTTGGTCAGGACAGATTTATGGCTACACCTTC	CASSWSGQIYGYTF
TRBV6-1	-	15	TRBJ2-1	-	TGTGCCAGCAGTCGAGCGGACTGGTCCTACAATGAGCAGTTCTTC	CASSRADWSYNEQFF
TRBV6-5	-	15	TRBJ2-1	-	TGTGCCAGCAGTTCTCAGTCGGTATCCTACAATGAGCAGTTCTTC	CASSSQSVSYNEQFF
TRBV6-1	-	15	TRBJ1-6	TRBD1	TGTGCCAGCAGTGGGGGGGACAGACAAAATTCACCCCTCCACTTT	CASSGGDRQNSPLHF
TRBV7-2	-	17	TRBJ2-3	TRBD2	TGTGCCAGCAGCTTAGTCCTAGCGGAGACTAGCACAGATACGCAGTATTTT	CASSLVLAETSTDTQYF
TRBV5-1	-	14	TRBJ2-3	-	TGCGCCAGCAGACCGGGGTCTGGGGAAGGATCGCAGTATTTT	CASRPGSGEGSQYF
TRBV4-3	-	16	TRBJ2-1	-	TGCGCCAGCAGCCAAGATCTGAAATACTCCTACAATGAGCAGTTCTTC	CASSQDLKYSYNEQFF
TRBV6-1	-	18	TRBJ2-7	TRBD2	TGTGCCAGCAGTGAAAAGAATAAGGGACTAGCGGACACTTATGAGCAGTACTTC	CASSEKNKGLADTYEQYF
TRBV28	-	15	TRBJ1-2	TRBD1	TGTGCCAGCGGCAGGGGGCGCCTCGCTAACTATGGCTACACCTTC	CASGRGRLANYGYTF
TRBV7-8	-	15	TRBJ1-5	-	TGTGCCAGCAGCCCGGGGGGGGCCGGCAATCAGCCCCAGCATTTT	CASSPGGAGNQPQHF
TRBV20-1	-	11	TRBJ1-4	-	TGCAGTGCTCAACGGGAGGAAAAACTGTTTTTT	CSAQREEKLFF
TRBV6-5	-	14	TRBJ2-2	TRBD1	TGTGCCAGCAGTTACACGACAGGGTACGGGGAGCTGTTTTTT	CASSYTTGYGELFF
TRBV4-2	once	17	TRBJ2-3	-	TGTGCCAGCAGCCAAAGGATGATGGGGGCGTCGGCAGATACGCAGTATTTT	CASSQRMMGASADTQYF
TRBV28	-	15	TRBJ2-7	TRBD2	TGTGCCAGCAGTTTTCCGAGCGGGGGGCCTAGGGAGCAGTACTTC	CASSFPSGGPREQYF
TRBV5-1	once	15	TRBJ2-3	-	TGCGCCAGCAGCTTGCTGGGGGCAGGCACAGATACGCAGTATTTT	CASSLLGAGTDTQYF
TRBV25-1	-	14	TRBJ2-7	-	TGTGCCAGCAGTGACCCGGGGCGTCCCTACGAGCAGTACTTC	CASSDPGRPYEQYF
TRBV7-2	-	15	TRBJ2-7	-	TGTGCCAGCAGCTTAGGAGAGAGAGGGGTGTACGAGCAGTACTTC	CASSLGERGVYEQYF
TRBV4-3	-	15	TRBJ1-6	TRBD1	TGCGCCAGCAGCCAAGAGGAGAACAGGGGCTCACCCCTCCACTTT	CASSQEENRGSPLHF
TRBV5-1	-	15	TRBJ2-3	-	TGCGCCAGCAGCTTGGATCCGGGGGCCACAGATACGCAGTATTTT	CASSLDPGATDTQYF
TRBV6-1	-	14	TRBJ1-6	TRBD1	TGTGCCAGCAGGGAACAGGGGGCTCATTCACCCCTCCACTTT	CASREQGAHSPLHF
TRBV10-3	-	13	TRBJ1-3	-	TGTGCCACCTGGGCCGGCTCTGGAAACACCATATATTTT	CATWAGSGNTIYF
TRBV6-6	-	16	TRBJ1-5	-	TGTGCCAGCAGTTACTCGAGTACAGGGAAGGGACAGCCCCAGCATTTT	CASSYSSTGKGQPQHF
TRBV7-2	-	14	TRBJ2-2	TRBD2	TGTGCCAGCAGCTTAGTGGGGGGGACCGGGGAGCTGTTTTTT	CASSLVGGTGELFF
TRBV7-2	-	15	TRBJ2-3	TRBD2	TGTGCCAGCAGCTTGACTAGCGGGATTATAGATACGCAGTATTTT	CASSLTSGIIDTQYF
TRBV5-4	-	15	TRBJ2-1	TRBD2	TGTGCCAGCAGCTCTCCGGGACTAGCGGAGAATGAGCAGTTCTTC	CASSSPGLAENEQFF
TRBV19	-	16	TRBJ1-5	-	TGTGCCAGTAGTAGTATGAGCACCTATAGCAATCAGCCCCAGCATTTT	CASSSMSTYSNQPQHF
TRBV10-3	-	11	TRBJ2-7	-	TGTGCCATCAGTGATATAGACGAGCAGTACTTC	CAISDIDEQYF
TRBV7-9	few	12	TRBJ2-7	-	TGTGCCAGCAGCCGCCAGGACCACGAGCAGTACTTC	CASSRQDHEQYF
TRBV19	-	15	TRBJ2-1	-	TGTGCCAGTAGTATGGCGAAAAGCTCCTACAATGAGCAGTTCTTC	CASSMAKSSYNEQFF